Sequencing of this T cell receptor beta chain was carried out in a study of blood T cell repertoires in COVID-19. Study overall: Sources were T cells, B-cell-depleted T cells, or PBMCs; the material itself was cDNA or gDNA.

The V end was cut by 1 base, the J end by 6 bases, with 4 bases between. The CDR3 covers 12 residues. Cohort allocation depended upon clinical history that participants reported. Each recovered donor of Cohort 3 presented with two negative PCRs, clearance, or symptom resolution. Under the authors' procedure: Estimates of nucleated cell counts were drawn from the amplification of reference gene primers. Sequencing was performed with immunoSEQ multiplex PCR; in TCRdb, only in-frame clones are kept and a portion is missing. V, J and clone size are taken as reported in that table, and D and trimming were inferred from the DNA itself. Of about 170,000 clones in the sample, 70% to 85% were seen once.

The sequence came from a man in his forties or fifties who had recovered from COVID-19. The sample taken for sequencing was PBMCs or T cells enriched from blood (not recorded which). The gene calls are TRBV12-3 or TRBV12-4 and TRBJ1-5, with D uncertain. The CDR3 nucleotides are TGTGCCAGCAGTTTAGGCAGTCAGCCCCAGCATTTT. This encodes CASSLGSQPQHF.